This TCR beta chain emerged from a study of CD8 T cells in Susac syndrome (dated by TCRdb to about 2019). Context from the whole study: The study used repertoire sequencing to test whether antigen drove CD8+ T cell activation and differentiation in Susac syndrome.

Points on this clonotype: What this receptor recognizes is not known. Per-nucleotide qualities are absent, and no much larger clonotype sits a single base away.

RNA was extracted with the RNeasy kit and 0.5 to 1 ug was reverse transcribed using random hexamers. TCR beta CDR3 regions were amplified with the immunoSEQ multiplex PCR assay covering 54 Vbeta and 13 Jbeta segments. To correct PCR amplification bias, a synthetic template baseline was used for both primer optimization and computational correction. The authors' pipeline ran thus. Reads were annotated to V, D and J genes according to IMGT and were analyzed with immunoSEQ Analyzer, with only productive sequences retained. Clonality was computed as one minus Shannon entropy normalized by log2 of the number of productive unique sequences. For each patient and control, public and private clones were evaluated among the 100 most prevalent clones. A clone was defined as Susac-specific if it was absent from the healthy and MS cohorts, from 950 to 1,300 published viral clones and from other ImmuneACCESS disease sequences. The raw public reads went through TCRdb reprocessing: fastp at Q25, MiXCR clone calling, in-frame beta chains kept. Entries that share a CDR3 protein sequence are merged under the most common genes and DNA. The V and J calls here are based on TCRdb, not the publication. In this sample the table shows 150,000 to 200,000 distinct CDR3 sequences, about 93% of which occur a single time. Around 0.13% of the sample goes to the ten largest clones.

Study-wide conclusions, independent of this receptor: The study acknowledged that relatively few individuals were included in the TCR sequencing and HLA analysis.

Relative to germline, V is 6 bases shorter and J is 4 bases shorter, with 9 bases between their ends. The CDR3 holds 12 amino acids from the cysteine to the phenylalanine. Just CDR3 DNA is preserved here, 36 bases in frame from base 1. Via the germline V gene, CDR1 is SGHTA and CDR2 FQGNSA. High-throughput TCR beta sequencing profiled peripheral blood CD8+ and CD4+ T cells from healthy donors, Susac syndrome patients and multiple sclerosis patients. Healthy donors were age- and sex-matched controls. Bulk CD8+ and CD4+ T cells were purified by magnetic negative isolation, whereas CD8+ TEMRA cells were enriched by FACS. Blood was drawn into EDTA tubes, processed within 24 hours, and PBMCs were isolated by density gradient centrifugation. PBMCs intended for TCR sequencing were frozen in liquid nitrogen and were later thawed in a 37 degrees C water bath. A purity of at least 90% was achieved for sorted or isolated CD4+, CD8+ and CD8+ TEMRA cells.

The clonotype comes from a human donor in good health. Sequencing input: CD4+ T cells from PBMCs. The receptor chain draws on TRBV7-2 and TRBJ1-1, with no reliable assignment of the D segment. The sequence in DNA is TGTGCCAGCAGGGACTGGGGCACTGAAGCTTTCTTT. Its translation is CASRDWGTEAFF.